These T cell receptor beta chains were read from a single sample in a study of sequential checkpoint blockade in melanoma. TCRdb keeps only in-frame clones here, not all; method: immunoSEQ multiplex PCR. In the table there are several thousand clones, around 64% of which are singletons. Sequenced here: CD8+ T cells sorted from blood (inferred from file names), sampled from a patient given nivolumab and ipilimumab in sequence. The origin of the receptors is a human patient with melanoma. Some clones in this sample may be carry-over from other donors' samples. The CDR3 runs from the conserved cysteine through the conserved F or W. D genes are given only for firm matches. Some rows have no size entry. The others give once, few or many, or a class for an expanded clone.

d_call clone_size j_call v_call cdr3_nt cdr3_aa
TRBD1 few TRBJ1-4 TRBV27 TGTGCCAGCAATCCAGGGGGCAGGGGTGAAAAACTGTTTTTT CASNPGGRGEKLFF
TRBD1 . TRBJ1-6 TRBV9 TGTGCCAGCAGCGTAGCGGGACAGCTTAATTCACCCCTCCACTTT CASSVAGQLNSPLHF
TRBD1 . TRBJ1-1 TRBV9 TGTGCCAGCAGCATCCCGGGACAGGAGGGGACTGAAGCTTTCTTT CASSIPGQEGTEAFF
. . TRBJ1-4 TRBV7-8 TGTGCCAGCAGCCCCACGCCTACAACTAATGAAAAACTGTTTTTT CASSPTPTTNEKLFF
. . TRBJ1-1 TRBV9 TGTGCCAGCAGCCCCCCACAGGCACACACTGAAGCTTTCTTT CASSPPQAHTEAFF
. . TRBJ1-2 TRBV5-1 TGCGCCAGCAGCTTGCCCGAAACAGGATCGGATGGCTACACCTTC CASSLPETGSDGYTF
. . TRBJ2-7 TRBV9 TGTGCCAGCGGGCCCGGAGACAGGACTTACGAGCAGTACTTC CASGPGDRTYEQYF
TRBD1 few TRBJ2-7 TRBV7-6 TGTGCCAGCAGCTTAGAGGGACAGGGTGGCGACGAGCAGTACTTC CASSLEGQGGDEQYF
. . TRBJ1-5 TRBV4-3 TGCGCCAGCAGTCGAGAGGGAGATCAGCCCCAGCATTTT CASSREGDQPQHF
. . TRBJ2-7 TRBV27 TGTGCCAGCAGTTACGGGCTGGGGAGATACGAGCAGTACTTC CASSYGLGRYEQYF
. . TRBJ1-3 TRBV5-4 TGCGCCAGCAGCCAACGGTACGGAGGCAGGACTGGAAACACCATATATTTT CASSQRYGGRTGNTIYF
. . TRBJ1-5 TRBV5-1 TGCGCCAGCAGCGAGGGACTCGCGGTCAATCAGCCCCAGCATTTT CASSEGLAVNQPQHF
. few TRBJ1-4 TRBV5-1 TGCGCCAGCAGCTTGGTTCCGGAAAAACTGTTTTTT CASSLVPEKLFF
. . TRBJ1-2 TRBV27 TGTGCCAGCAGTTCCACAGGGTCTGGCTACACCTTC CASSSTGSGYTF